Listed below are T cell receptor beta chains from one sample, sequenced in a study of blood T cells in healthy people across ages. One entry per CDR3 protein, called by TCRdb with MiXCR from the 5' RACE reads. The repertoire holds more than 700,000 distinct CDR3 sequences, with about half as singletons. Sequencing was done on a sample of blood. Receptors originate from a man older than 75 in good health. CDR3s include the opening cysteine and the closing phenylalanine or tryptophan. D genes are given only for firm matches. Some rows mark clone size as missing; the rest say once, few, many or name a class of expanded clone.

j_call	v_call	cdr3_length	d_call	clone_size	cdr3_nt	cdr3_aa
TRBJ1-2	TRBV11-2	12	NA	NA	TGTGCCAGCAGTCCTCAGGGTCATGGCTACACCTTC	CASSPQGHGYTF
TRBJ2-7	TRBV20-1	13	NA	NA	TGCAGTGCCGCAACAGGGAGCTCCTACGAGCAGTACTTC	CSAATGSSYEQYF
TRBJ2-7	TRBV20-1	16	NA	few	TGCAGTGCTCGGAACCGTTATGGCGGGACTCGTTACGAGCAGTACTTC	CSARNRYGGTRYEQYF
TRBJ2-7	TRBV9	14	NA	NA	TGTGCCAGCAGCGTTGGGGGGCGAGCGAGCGAGCAGTACTTC	CASSVGGRASEQYF
TRBJ2-3	TRBV29-1	16	TRBD2	NA	TGCAGCGTTGAAGATCCTCGCGGGAGCGGCACAGATACGCAGTATTTT	CSVEDPRGSGTDTQYF
TRBJ2-3	TRBV20-1	14	NA	NA	TGCAGTGCGGGCGGTCTAGGATATGCAGATACGCAGTATTTT	CSAGGLGYADTQYF
TRBJ2-3	TRBV6-5	15	NA	NA	TGTGCCAGCAGTCCTGGGTCTATTCCTCGGGATACGCAGTATTTT	CASSPGSIPRDTQYF
TRBJ1-2	TRBV28	14	NA	few	TGTGCCAGCAGTTTAGGGGACCTAGGCTATGGCTACACCTTC	CASSLGDLGYGYTF
TRBJ2-1	TRBV7-9	12	NA	NA	TGTACCAGCAGCTTAGACACCAATGAGCAGTTCTTC	CTSSLDTNEQFF
TRBJ2-1	TRBV5-1	16	TRBD2	NA	TGCGCCAGCAGCACCGGGACTAGCGGGGAAGGTGCTGAGCAGTTCTTC	CASSTGTSGEGAEQFF
TRBJ2-1	TRBV3-1	15	TRBD1	NA	TGTGCCAGCAGCAAGCTACAGGGGGCCTACAATGAGCAGTTCTTC	CASSKLQGAYNEQFF
TRBJ1-2	TRBV28	14	NA	NA	TGTGCCAGCAGTTGGGGCCTGGCTAACTATGGCTACACCTTC	CASSWGLANYGYTF
TRBJ2-5	TRBV28	14	NA	few	TGTGCCAGCACCCCCGGGACGGAGCAAGAGACCCAGTACTTC	CASTPGTEQETQYF
TRBJ1-1	TRBV5-5	11	NA	few	TGTGCCAGCACCATCAACACTGAAGCTTTCTTT	CASTINTEAFF
TRBJ2-7	TRBV10-2	14	NA	NA	TGCGCCAGCAGTGAGCCACCCGGGACCCGGGAGCAGTACTTC	CASSEPPGTREQYF
TRBJ2-1	TRBV15	18	TRBD2	few	TGTGCCACCAGCAGAGATTTAAGGACTAGCGGTTATAACAATGAGCAGTTCTTC	CATSRDLRTSGYNNEQFF
TRBJ2-3	TRBV7-2	14	NA	NA	TGTGCCAGCAGCTTTGGGGGGCCGGGGGATACGCAGTATTTT	CASSFGGPGDTQYF
TRBJ2-5	TRBV30	13	TRBD2	few	TGTTCCTGGCAAGCGGGAGATCTAGAGACCCAGTACTTC	CSWQAGDLETQYF
TRBJ2-1	TRBV20-1	17	TRBD2	NA	TGCAGTGCTCCCGAAACTAGCGGGAGGTCCTCCTACAATGAGCAGTTCTTC	CSAPETSGRSSYNEQFF
TRBJ2-3	TRBV5-6	12	TRBD2	NA	TGTGTCAGCAGCACTAGCGGCAGTACGCAGTATTTT	CVSSTSGSTQYF
TRBJ2-7	TRBV10-2	15	TRBD2	NA	TGCGCCAGCAGACGGGAGCGGGAGTTCGTCCTCGAGCAGTACTTC	CASRREREFVLEQYF
TRBJ2-1	TRBV19	14	TRBD2	NA	TGTGCCACCAAGGGACTAGCGGTCTACAATGAGCAGTTCTTC	CATKGLAVYNEQFF